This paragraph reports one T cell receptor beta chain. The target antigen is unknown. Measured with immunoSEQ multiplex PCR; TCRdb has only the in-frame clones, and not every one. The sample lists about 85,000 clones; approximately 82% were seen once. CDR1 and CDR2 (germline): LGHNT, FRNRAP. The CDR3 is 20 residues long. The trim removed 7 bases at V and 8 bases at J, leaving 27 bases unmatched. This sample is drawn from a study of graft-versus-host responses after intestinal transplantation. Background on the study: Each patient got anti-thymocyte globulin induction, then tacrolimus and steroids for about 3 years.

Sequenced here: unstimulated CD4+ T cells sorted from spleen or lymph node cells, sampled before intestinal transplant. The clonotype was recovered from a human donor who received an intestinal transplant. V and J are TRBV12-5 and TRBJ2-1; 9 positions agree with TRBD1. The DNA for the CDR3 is TGTGCTAGTGCCCTACTACCCTGGACAGGGGACCGGCTAGAATTCTATGAGCAGTTCTTC. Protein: CASALLPWTGDRLEFYEQFF. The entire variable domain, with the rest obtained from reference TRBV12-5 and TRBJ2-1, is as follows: DARVTQTPRHKVTEMGQEVTMRCQPILGHNTVFWYRQTMMQGLELLAYFRNRAPLDDSGMPKDRFSAEMPDATLATLKIQPSEPRDSAVYFCASALLPWTGDRLEFYEQFFGPGTRLTVL.